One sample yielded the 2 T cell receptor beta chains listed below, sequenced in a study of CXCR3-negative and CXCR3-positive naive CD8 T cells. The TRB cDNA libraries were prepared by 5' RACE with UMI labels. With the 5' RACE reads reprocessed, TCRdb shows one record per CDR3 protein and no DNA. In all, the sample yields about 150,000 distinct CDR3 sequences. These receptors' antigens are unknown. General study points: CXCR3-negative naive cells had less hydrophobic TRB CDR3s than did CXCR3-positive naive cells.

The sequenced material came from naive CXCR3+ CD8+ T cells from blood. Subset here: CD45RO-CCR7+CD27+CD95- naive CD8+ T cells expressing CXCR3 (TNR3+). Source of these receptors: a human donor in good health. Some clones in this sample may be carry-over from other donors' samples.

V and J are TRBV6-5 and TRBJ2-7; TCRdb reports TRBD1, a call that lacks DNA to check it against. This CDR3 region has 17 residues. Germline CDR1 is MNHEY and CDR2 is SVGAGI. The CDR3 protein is CASSYSHPGQGAGEQYF.

The CDR3 sequence: CASSLLMGSGVNTEAFF. The J gene is TRBJ1-1, the V gene TRBV7-3. Germline CDR1 and CDR2: SGHTA and FQGTGA. The CDR3 covers 17 residues.